This T cell receptor (beta chain) was identified in a study of beta chain features in type 1 diabetes. Expressed TCRB transcripts got sequenced, as all isolated RNA was reverse transcribed. Sequencing was performed with immunoSEQ multiplex PCR; in TCRdb, only in-frame clones are kept and a portion is missing. The sample consists of fewer than 300,000 clones, 11% of them appearing once. Turning to this clone: Its antigen is not known.

Each sorted fraction was over 95% pure. The CDR3 is made up of 15 amino acids. Trimming took off 5 bases at V and 4 bases at J, with 18 bases between the two ends. Germline loops: CDR1 SGHTA, CDR2 FQGNSA. Overall study findings and caveats: Shortening that was moderate but significant affected the TCRB CDR3s of Type 1 diabetes patients in all four CD4+ subsets.

The sequencing input was naive CD4+ T cells from blood. This TCR came from a man aged 30 to 45 with type 1 diabetes. V gene TRBV7-2 combines with J gene TRBJ2-7; unclear D gene. The CDR3, as DNA: TGTGCCAGCAGCGCCCGAGAGGCCTCAGTGTACGAGCAGTACTTC. Amino acid sequence: CASSAREASVYEQYF.